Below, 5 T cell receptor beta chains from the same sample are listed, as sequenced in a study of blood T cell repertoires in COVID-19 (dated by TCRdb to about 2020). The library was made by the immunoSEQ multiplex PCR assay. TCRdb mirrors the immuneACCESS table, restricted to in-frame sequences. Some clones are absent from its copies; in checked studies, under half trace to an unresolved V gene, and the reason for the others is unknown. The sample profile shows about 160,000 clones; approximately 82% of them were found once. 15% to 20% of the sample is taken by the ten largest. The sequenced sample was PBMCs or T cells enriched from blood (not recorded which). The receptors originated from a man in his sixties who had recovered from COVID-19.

Here the CDR3 DNA reads TGTGCCTGGAGTGTACGGGGGGCCGGTACGCAGCCCCAGCATTTT. It codes for CAWSVRGAGTQPQHF. This rearrangement joins TRBV30 to TRBJ1-5; maybe TRBD1 (6 bases). V lost 0 bases to trimming and J lost 7 bases, with 16 bases between them. The CDR3 length is 15 residues. CDR1 is GTSNPN, CDR2 SVGIG, per germline (reference sequence). Full variable domain (remainder filled in from reference TRBV30 and TRBJ1-5): SQTIHQWPATLVQPVGSPLSLECTVEGTSNPNLYWYRQAAGRGLQLLFYSVGIGQISSEVPQNLSASRPQDRQFILSSKKLLLSDSGFYLCAWSVRGAGTQPQHFGDGTRLSIL.

The CDR3 DNA reads TGTGCCAGCAGTTCCCTAGGGGGGGGGACAAATGAGCAGTTCTTC. Its protein product is CASSSLGGGTNEQFF. The V and J genes are TRBV27 and TRBJ2-1; D is possibly TRBD2 (7 bases). Germline-derived CDR1 and CDR2 are MNHEY and SMNVEV (reference sequence). This CDR3 contains 15 residues. Trimming left V 4 bases short and J 7 bases short, with 17 bases between.

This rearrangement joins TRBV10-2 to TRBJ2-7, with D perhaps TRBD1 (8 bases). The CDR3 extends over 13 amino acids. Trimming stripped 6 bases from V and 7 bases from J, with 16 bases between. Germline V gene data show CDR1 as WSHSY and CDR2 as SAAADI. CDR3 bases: TGCGCCAGCAGCCCTACAGGGGGGGGAGAGCAGTACTTC. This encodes CASSPTGGGEQYF.

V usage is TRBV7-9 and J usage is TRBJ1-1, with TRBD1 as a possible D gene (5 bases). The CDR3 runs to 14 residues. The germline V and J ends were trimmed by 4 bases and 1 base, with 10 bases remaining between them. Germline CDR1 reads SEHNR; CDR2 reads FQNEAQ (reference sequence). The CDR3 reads CASSSDKWNTEAFF. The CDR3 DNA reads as TGTGCCAGCAGCTCGGACAAGTGGAACACTGAAGCTTTCTTT.

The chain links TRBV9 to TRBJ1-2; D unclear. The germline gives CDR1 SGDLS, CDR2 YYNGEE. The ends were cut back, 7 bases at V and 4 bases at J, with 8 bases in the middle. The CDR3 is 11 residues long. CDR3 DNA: TGTGCCAGCTCCGACACCTATGGCTACACCTTC. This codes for CASSDTYGYTF.